This TCR beta chain was found in a study of response to subunit inactivated influenza vaccine. Whole-study results and caveats: A suggestion made by the authors is that each seasonal influenza vaccination recruits few new T cells.

TCRdb itself ran the RT-PCR reads through MiXCR, one entry per CDR3 protein. The repertoire consists of about 190,000 distinct CDR3 sequences, with approximately 14% occurring once and the leading ten covering approximately 24%. This clonotype was recorded a few times. The antigen is unknown. From germline, CDR1 is SNHLY and CDR2 FYNNEI. The J segment lost 2 bases and the V segment lost 3 bases, leaving 3 bases of the junction unmatched. The CDR3 sequence is 15 residues long. The source of this sequence is a man aged 45 to 65 who received an inactivated influenza vaccine. V usage is TRBV2 and J usage is TRBJ2-2, with 7 bases fitting TRBD1. Sequenced material: CD8+ T cells sorted from PBMCs, taken around 5 days after vaccination. Here the CDR3 reads CASSDGTVNTGELFF. CDR3 DNA: TGTGCCAGCAGTGATGGGACAGTAAACACCGGGGAGCTGTTTTTT.